The 24 T cell receptor beta chains listed next were all sequenced from one sample in a study of T cell clones after liver transplantation. The protocol was immunoSEQ multiplex PCR, while the TCRdb copy is restricted to in-frame clones and leaves out a portion. The sample lists more than 95,000 clones; approximately 90% were seen once. Sequenced here: CD4+ T cells from blood, sampled 12 months after liver transplant. The source of these receptors is a human patient who received a liver transplant. Some T cells may be provided by the graft donor.

This clone came up a few times. V and J are TRBV7-2 and TRBJ1-3; D gene ambiguous. V was cut by 5 bases and J by 5 bases, with 7 bases left in between. This CDR3 is 12 amino acids long. Germline values: CDR1 SGHTA, CDR2 FQGNSA. The CDR3 DNA sequence: TGTGCCAGCAGCCAGCAGAGAAACACCATATATTTT. Residues: CASSQQRNTIYF.

The chain has TRBV5-4 and TRBJ2-3, with D maybe TRBD1 (5 bases). The length of the CDR3 is 13 residues. Germline CDR1 reads SGHNT; CDR2 reads YYREEE (reference sequence). V lost 4 bases to trimming and J lost 4 bases, with 10 bases between them. For the CDR3, the DNA is TGTGCCAGCAGCCAGAAAGGGGCAGATACGCAGTATTTT. Translating gives CASSQKGADTQYF.

This clone was picked up a small number of times. Distinct nucleotide sequences in the sample also encode this CDR3. This chain links TRBV7-9 with TRBJ1-5; D uncertain. V lost 1 base, J lost 4 bases, and 5 bases lay in between. Germline loops: CDR1 SEHNR, CDR2 FQNEAQ (reference sequence). The CDR3 extends over 13 amino acids. CDR3 in DNA: TGTGCCAGCAGCTTAGACGGAAATCAGCCCCAGCATTTT. This translates into CASSLDGNQPQHF.

The J gene is TRBJ2-1, the V gene TRBV7-2, with 8 bases matching TRBD2. This CDR3 spans 16 amino acids. Germline V lookup: CDR1 SGHTA, CDR2 FQGNSA. After removal of 5 bases from V and 3 bases from J, the junction contained 9 bases not matched to a gene. For the CDR3, the DNA is TGTGCCAGCAGCCCGGGGGGGCCTAGCGGCTACAATGAGCAGTTCTTC. Translated: CASSPGGPSGYNEQFF.

This chain connects TRBV4-1 to TRBJ2-7; 9 nucleotides align to TRBD1. Looked up from germline, CDR1 is MGHRA and CDR2 is YSYEKL. The V gene end was trimmed by 4 bases and the J gene end by 3 bases; junction bases not matched to a gene: 10. The CDR3 covers 16 residues. The CDR3 is CASSPTGTGSDYEQYF. The CDR3 DNA reads TGCGCCAGCAGCCCTACAGGGACAGGGTCAGACTACGAGCAGTACTTC.

The V and J genes are TRBV11-3 and TRBJ2-5; D uncertain. The CDR3 runs 13 residues. Germline CDR1 reads SGHNT; CDR2 reads YENEEA. V lost 3 bases to trimming and J lost 3 bases, with 8 bases between them. The CDR3 region is CASSLWGKETQYF. CDR3 coding DNA: TGTGCCAGCAGCTTGTGGGGAAAAGAGACCCAGTACTTC.

The J gene is TRBJ2-5, the V gene TRBV5-1, with 9 bases matching TRBD2. The CDR3 has 14 amino acids. Trimming took 2 bases from V and 5 from J; bases not matched to a gene: 4. Germline V gene data show CDR1 as SGHRS and CDR2 as YFSETQ. The CDR3 sequence is CASSLASGKETQYF. CDR3 sequence (DNA): TGCGCCAGCAGCTTAGCTAGCGGGAAGGAGACCCAGTACTTC.

This clone was seen a single time. The V gene is TRBV19, the J gene TRBJ2-4; D might be TRBD1 (5 bases). Trimming pared 3 bases from V and 4 bases from J, leaving 13 bases between. This CDR3 is built from 15 residues. Germline assignment: CDR1 LNHDA and CDR2 SQIVND (reference sequence). CDR3 coding DNA: TGTGCCAGTAGTATTGGACAAAAGGGGAAAAACATTCAGTACTTC. It is translated as CASSIGQKGKNIQYF.

The chain has TRBV6-5 and TRBJ1-2; 7 nucleotides align to TRBD1. This CDR3 spans 14 amino acids. Germline assignment: CDR1 MNHEY and CDR2 SVGAGI. With V trimmed by 6 bases and J by 4 bases, 8 bases remained unmatched. CDR3 nucleotide sequence: TGTGCCAGCAGGAAATCGGGACAGACCTATGGCTACACCTTC. This gives the protein CASRKSGQTYGYTF.

The chain uses TRBV7-3 and TRBJ2-3; D is perhaps TRBD1 or TRBD2 (5 bases each). This CDR3 is built from 12 residues. CDR1 and CDR2 (germline): SGHTA, FQGTGA. V lost 4 bases, J lost 9 bases, and 11 bases lay in between. The DNA for the CDR3 is TGTGCCAGCAGCTCTACTGGGGGAACGCAGTATTTT. Its translation: CASSSTGGTQYF.

The rearrangement uses TRBV11-2 and TRBJ2-1; no definite D call. Trimming stripped 5 bases from V and 5 bases from J, with 10 bases between. The germline V gene has CDR1 SGHAT and CDR2 FQNNGV. The CDR3 is made up of 13 amino acids. The CDR3 DNA follows: TGTGCCAGCAGCATAGGTTATGACAATGAGCAGTTCTTC. Translating it yields CASSIGYDNEQFF. Full variable domain (rest looked up from reference TRBV11-2 and TRBJ2-1): EAGVAQSPRYKIIEKRQSVAFWCNPISGHATLYWYQQILGQGPKLLIQFQNNGVVDDSQLPKDRFSAERLKGVDSTLKIQPAKLEDSAVYLCASSIGYDNEQFFGPGTRLTVL.

V gene TRBV5-1 combines with J gene TRBJ2-1; 14 bases fit TRBD2. The CDR3 is made up of 17 amino acids. In germline, CDR1 is SGHRS, CDR2 YFSETQ. V lost 5 bases, J lost 7 bases, and 11 bases stayed unmatched. The CDR3 bases are TGCGCCAGCAGAAAGACCGGACTAGCGGGAGGATGGAATGAGCAGTTCTTC. Translation gives CASRKTGLAGGWNEQFF.

The J gene is TRBJ2-7, the V gene TRBV7-2; 13 bases match TRBD2. This CDR3 region has 14 residues. Germline assignment: CDR1 SGHTA and CDR2 FQGNSA. The V and J ends lost 4 bases and 6 bases, in that order; junction bases with no gene match: 3. CDR3 sequence: CASSSGLAGVEQYF. Here the CDR3 DNA reads TGTGCCAGCAGCTCAGGACTAGCGGGAGTCGAGCAGTACTTC.

The V gene is TRBV15, the J gene TRBJ2-5; no clear D gene. V lost 2 bases to trimming and J lost 5 bases, with 6 bases between them. The CDR3 is 12 amino acids. Germline V gene sequence: CDR1 LNHNV, CDR2 YYDKDF (reference sequence). The CDR3 DNA reads TGTGCCACCAGCAGACCCCGCGAGACCCAGTACTTC. Amino acids: CATSRPRETQYF.

The V and J genes are TRBV9 and TRBJ2-1; 7 nucleotides align to TRBD1. Germline values: CDR1 SGDLS, CDR2 YYNGEE. Trimming at V came to 2 bases and at J to 7 bases, leaving 12 bases not matched to a gene. The CDR3 has 16 amino acids. The chain's CDR3 is CASSVSPTTGLNEQFF. The CDR3 DNA sequence: TGTGCCAGCAGCGTCTCGCCTACGACAGGGTTGAATGAGCAGTTCTTC.

This clone appeared once. CDR3 residues: CASSKVECFAKAFF. CDR3 sequence (DNA): TGTGCCAGCAGCAAAGTGGAGTGTTTTGCGAAAGCTTTCTTT. The chain is built from TRBV21-1 and TRBJ1-1. TRBV21-1 is a documented pseudogene. This CDR3 has 14 residues.

This chain joins TRBV6-1 and TRBJ1-2; unclear D gene. V was pared by 0 bases and J by 4 bases, with 6 bases between. The germline gives CDR1 MNHNS, CDR2 SASEGT. The CDR3 is 13 residues long. CDR3 sequence reads: CASSEAISYGYTF. The CDR3 DNA is TGTGCCAGCAGTGAAGCGATTTCCTATGGCTACACCTTC.

This chain joins TRBV5-1 and TRBJ2-3, with TRBD2 matching 10 bases. The V gene's germline CDR1 is SGHRS and CDR2 YFSETQ. The junction had 6 bases not matched to a gene; V was cut back by 6 bases and J by 2 bases. This CDR3 is built from 15 residues. The CDR3: CASKTSGASTDTQYF. The CDR3 DNA reads TGCGCCAGCAAAACTAGCGGGGCTTCCACAGATACGCAGTATTTT.

The chain couples TRBV28 to TRBJ1-2; D is unclear. Between the trimmed V and J ends, which lost 10 bases and 4 bases, there was a span of 7 bases. The CDR3 covers 10 residues. Germline V lookup: CDR1 MDHEN, CDR2 SYDVKM. The CDR3 spells CATRVYGYTF. The CDR3 DNA reads as TGTGCCACCCGAGTCTATGGCTACACCTTC.

The chain couples TRBV28 to TRBJ2-2; D remains ambiguous. Trimming took off 5 bases at V and 3 bases at J, with 10 bases between the two ends. The germline gives CDR1 MDHEN, CDR2 SYDVKM. This CDR3 is 14 amino acids long. The CDR3 DNA reads as TGTGCCAGCAGTACCGGAACTTACACCGGGGAGCTGTTTTTT. As protein: CASSTGTYTGELFF.

This chain joins TRBV5-5 and TRBJ1-3; the D is unclear. From germline, CDR1 is SGHKS and CDR2 YYEKEE (reference sequence). V was clipped by 2 bases and J by 2 bases, with 11 bases between them. The CDR3 runs 15 residues. The CDR3 region has the DNA TGTGCCAGCAGCTTACTCGGGATGCCTGGAAACACCATATATTTT. Translated: CASSLLGMPGNTIYF.

J is TRBJ1-5 and V is TRBV7-8; weak D call: TRBD1 (5 bases). This CDR3 comprises 14 residues. Germline assignment: CDR1 SGHVS and CDR2 FQNEAQ. The V end was cut by 4 bases, the J end by 5 bases, with 12 bases between. CDR3 sequence: CASSSDSTYQPQHF. The DNA for the CDR3 is TGTGCCAGCAGCTCAGACAGCACCTATCAGCCCCAGCATTTT.

CDR3 amino acids: CASSYSSQDRNTIYF. The CDR3 bases are TGTGCCAGCAGTTACTCGAGTCAGGATCGAAACACCATATATTTT. V gene TRBV6-6 combines with J gene TRBJ1-3; no definite D call. V was trimmed by 0 bases and J by 5 bases, leaving 11 bases between them. The CDR3 sequence is 15 residues long. Germline V gives CDR1 MNHNY, CDR2 SVGAGI (reference sequence).

The chain uses TRBV27 and TRBJ2-7; 14 nucleotides match TRBD2. Germline V CDR1 and CDR2: MNHEY, SMNVEV (reference sequence). This CDR3 spans 14 amino acids. Losses at the gene ends were 5 bases for V and 6 bases for J; bases not matched to a gene: 3. CDR3 sequence: CASSTGLAGGEQYF. The CDR3 DNA sequence: TGTGCCAGCAGTACAGGACTAGCGGGAGGCGAGCAGTACTTC.